These 6 T cell receptor beta chains originate from one sample sequenced in a study of CD8 T cells in ankylosing spondylitis (dated by TCRdb to about 2017). The paper's findings and limits, for the study overall: A TCR beta motif of seven or eight highly homologous amino acid variants appeared characteristic of blood from ankylosing spondylitis patients.

The antigens for these receptors are not known. The library relied on 5' RACE. Sequencing was performed on an Illumina HiSeq 2500. TCRdb passed the public sequencing reads through fastp at Q25 and MiXCR, retaining productive beta sequences. Entries that share a CDR3 protein sequence are merged under the most common genes and DNA. In all, the sample holds a few hundred thousand distinct CDR3 sequences, and under 25% of those were seen once. About 15% of the sample comes from the top ten. What was sequenced was blood, either unsorted or a sorted T cell fraction (not recorded which). These receptors were taken from a male donor with ankylosing spondylitis.

This chain joins TRBV14 and TRBJ1-1; the match to TRBD1 covers 7 bases. Germline trimming cut 6 bases from V and 5 bases from J; bases unmatched to any gene: 12. Germline lookup yields CDR1 SGHDN and CDR2 FVKESK. This CDR3 region has 15 residues. The CDR3 nucleotides read TGTGCCAGCAGGGGTTCGGGCCTCAGGGGGACTGAAGCTTTCTTT. It specifies CASRGSGLRGTEAFF.

The chain couples TRBV19 to TRBJ2-1; possibly TRBD2 for D (6 bases). With 1 base removed from V and 5 bases from J, the gap between germline ends came to 15 bases. The CDR3 has 16 residues. In germline, CDR1 is LNHDA, CDR2 SQIVND (reference sequence). This CDR3 is CASSIVRGGTDNEQFF. CDR3 bases: TGTGCCAGTAGTATAGTTCGGGGAGGAACCGACAATGAGCAGTTCTTC.

At least ten counts were recorded for this clonotype. The V call is TRBV4-2, the J call TRBJ2-1; D remains ambiguous. This CDR3 spans 16 amino acids. Trimming cost V 0 bases and J 3 bases, with 12 bases left between them. CDR1 and CDR2 (germline): LGHNA, YNFKEQ. The CDR3 nucleotides are TGTGCCAGCAGCCAAGATTTAGGAGAATTCTACAATGAGCAGTTCTTC. This translates into CASSQDLGEFYNEQFF.

The V gene is TRBV5-1, the J gene TRBJ1-1, with D tentatively TRBD1 (6 bases). CDR3 length: 14 amino acids. Trimming pared 0 bases from V and 5 bases from J, leaving 11 bases between. CDR1 and CDR2 (germline): SGHRS, YFSETQ. The CDR3 is CASSLADDRTEAFF. CDR3 nucleotide sequence: TGCGCCAGCAGCTTGGCCGACGACAGGACTGAAGCTTTCTTT. Together with reference TRBV5-1 and TRBJ1-1, the CDR3 gives the full variable domain: KAGVTQTPRYLIKTRGQQVTLSCSPISGHRSVSWYQQTPGQGLQFLFEYFSETQRNKGNFPGRFSGRQFSNSRSEMNVSTLELGDSALYLCASSLADDRTEAFFGQGTRLTVV.

This clonotype showed up just a few times. V gene TRBV6-2 or TRBV6-3 combines with J gene TRBJ2-7, with D possibly TRBD1 on 6 matching bases. CDR1 is MNHEY and CDR2 is SVGEGT in the germline V gene. The CDR3 totals 13 residues. V lost 1 base and J 5 bases, leaving 9 bases between the germline ends. CDR3 bases: TGTGCCAGCAGTTACTTCAGGGGCGACGAGCAGTACTTC. Protein product: CASSYFRGDEQYF.

The chain links TRBV18 to TRBJ1-5; D might be TRBD1 (6 bases). The germline CDR1 and CDR2 sequences are KGHSH and LQKENI. This CDR3 comprises 15 residues. Trimming took off 4 bases at V and 5 bases at J, with 15 bases between the two ends. The CDR3 DNA reads TGTGCCAGCTCACGGACAGTATCGGCGGATCAGCCCCAGCATTTT. Residues: CASSRTVSADQPQHF.